The 18 T cell receptor beta chains below were found in one sample sequenced in a study of vaccination and CD4 T cells after COVID-19 (dated by TCRdb to the early 2020s). The intended sense of this specimen's treatment or condition label: approximately 9-day PBMC culture with coronavirus spike peptide pools or control peptides (ViraFEST assay). Library preparation used PCR. The sequencer listed for this sample is Illumina iSeq 100. At the Johns Hopkins FTIC core, DNA from the cultured CD4+ T cells underwent TCR sequencing with the Oncomine TCR Beta short-read assay. TCRdb cleaned the public reads at Q25 with fastp, built clones with MiXCR and kept in-frame beta chains. Identical CDR3 protein sequences are pooled into one entry, listed with their most common genes and DNA. This sample lists approximately 11,000 distinct CDR3 sequences; around 47% were detected once. Less than 45% of the sample is taken by the ten largest.

For these TCRs, the target antigens are not known. Material for sequencing was CD4+ T cells from blood, cultured in vitro. The receptors derive from a human donor who had recovered from COVID-19.

This clonotype has only a few counts. V is TRBV12-3 or TRBV12-4 and J is TRBJ1-5, with D unresolved. This CDR3 is built from 14 residues. V gave up 3 bases and J gave up 0 bases, with 6 bases separating them. In DNA form, the CDR3 reads TGTGCCAGCAGTTTTCAACCTAGCAATCAGCCCCAGCATTTT. This codes for CASSFQPSNQPQHF.

This clonotype has a handful of counts. This rearrangement joins TRBV12-3 or TRBV12-4 to TRBJ1-4; 10 bases fit TRBD1. The CDR3 is made up of 14 amino acids. Trimming removed 4 bases from V and 11 bases from J; junction bases left unmatched: 7. The CDR3 reads CASSSTGGAQKLFF. The CDR3 coding sequence is TGTGCCAGCAGTTCGACAGGGGGCGCGCAGAAACTGTTTTTT.

On this clonotype itself: Without the conserved terminal phenylalanine or tryptophan, this CDR3 likely stems from a read error. The chain joins TRBV29-1 to TRBJ2-4; no definite D call. Trimming took off 2 bases at V and 4 bases at J, with 12 bases between the two ends. Germline lookup yields CDR1 SQVTM and CDR2 ANQGSEA. This CDR3 is built from 14 residues. CDR3 amino acids: CSVEHSDGKNIQYL. CDR3 nucleotide sequence: TGCAGCGTTGAACACTCCGACGGGAAAAACATTCAGTACTTA.

There are a few counts of this clonotype. This chain uses TRBV20-1 with TRBJ2-1; the D is unclear. The germline V gene has CDR1 DFQATT and CDR2 SNEGSKA (reference sequence). V was trimmed by 3 bases and J by 1 base, leaving 10 bases between them. CDR3 size: 14 residues. CDR3 bases: TGCAGTGCTAGGTCCAGCGAGTCCTACAATGAGCAGTTCTTC. Translating gives CSARSSESYNEQFF.

This clonotype was found a few times. The chain employs TRBV7-6 and TRBJ1-4; the D gene is possibly TRBD1 (5 bases). Germline lookup yields CDR1 SGHVS and CDR2 FNYEAQ. V gave up 5 bases and J gave up 2 bases, with 15 bases separating them. The CDR3 loop spans 16 amino acids. CDR3 sequence reads: CASSPPGVVTNEKLFF. The CDR3 DNA is TGTGCCAGCAGCCCCCCGGGGGTGGTTACTAATGAAAAACTGTTTTTT.

V usage is TRBV14 and J usage is TRBJ2-7; maybe TRBD2 (6 bases). The CDR3 spans 13 residues. Trimming removed 6 bases at V and 2 bases at J, with 11 bases between. CDR1 is SGHDN and CDR2 is FVKESK in the germline V gene. The CDR3 coding sequence is TGTGCCAGCAGGCGGGACGCCGCCTACGAGCAGTACTTC. Translated: CASRRDAAYEQYF.

This clonotype was seen a few times. The V and J genes are TRBV6-1 and TRBJ1-1; D remains ambiguous. The germline V gene encodes CDR1 MNHNS and CDR2 SASEGT. This CDR3 region has 14 residues. V shed 2 bases and J shed 7 bases, with 14 bases lying between them. CDR3 sequence: CASSENGVNGEAFF. DNA of the CDR3: TGTGCCAGCAGTGAAAACGGGGTGAACGGTGAAGCTTTCTTT.

This clonotype has more than one count but fewer than ten. The V and J genes are TRBV6-1 and TRBJ1-1; TRBD1 aligns across 8 bases. Germline V gene sequence: CDR1 MNHNS, CDR2 SASEGT. The trim removed 6 bases at V and 6 bases at J, leaving 9 bases unmatched. This CDR3 region has 14 residues. The CDR3 sequence is CASSRDRDRPEAFF. Written as DNA, the CDR3 is TGTGCCAGCAGCCGAGACCGGGACAGGCCTGAAGCTTTCTTT.

The CDR3 is CASSLLLGQGIDTGELFF. DNA of the CDR3: TGTGCCAGCAGTTTACTTTTGGGACAGGGTATAGATACCGGGGAGCTGTTTTTT. The gene calls are TRBV12-3 or TRBV12-4 and TRBJ2-2, with 9 bases that match TRBD1. The CDR3 runs to 18 residues. V lost 2 bases to trimming and J lost 5 bases; unmatched junction nucleotides: 12.

This clonotype was recorded once. V usage is TRBV14 and J usage is TRBJ2-3; D might be TRBD1 or TRBD2, each matching 5 bases. Deletions cut 4 bases from V and 1 base from J, with 18 bases between. The CDR3 totals 17 residues. The germline gives CDR1 SGHDN, CDR2 FVKESK. DNA for the CDR3: TGTGCCAGCAGCCGGACGGCCGGGACGTACCGCACAGATACGCAGTATTTT. Protein: CASSRTAGTYRTDTQYF.

The J gene is TRBJ2-1, the V gene TRBV12-3 or TRBV12-4, with 8 bases lining up with TRBD2. The CDR3 spans 15 residues. With V trimmed by 8 bases and J by 4 bases, 10 bases remained unmatched. The CDR3 is CASSVFGGAYNEQFF. CDR3 DNA sequence: TGTGCCAGCTCAGTTTTCGGGGGGGCGTACAATGAGCAGTTCTTC.

The CDR3 protein is CAWRLTGKGEAFF. The CDR3 nucleotides read TGTGCCTGGAGGTTGACAGGGAAAGGTGAAGCTTTCTTT. The chain combines TRBV30 with TRBJ1-1; TRBD1 matches 7 bases. Germline trimming cut 3 bases from V and 7 bases from J; bases unmatched to any gene: 8. Germline V gives CDR1 GTSNPN, CDR2 SVGIG (reference sequence). The CDR3 runs to 13 residues.

This clonotype turned up a few times. The gene calls are TRBV2 and TRBJ1-2, with TRBD1 identical over 7 bases. Unmatched junction bases numbered 6, after V lost 7 bases and J lost 4 bases. CDR3 length: 13 amino acids. Germline V gene data show CDR1 as SNHLY and CDR2 as FYNNEI. This chain's CDR3 is CASTSGTAYGYTF. The CDR3 bases are TGTGCCAGCACTTCCGGGACAGCCTATGGCTACACCTTC.

This chain connects TRBV6-2 or TRBV6-3 to TRBJ1-5; TRBD1 matches at 9 bases. The germline V gene encodes CDR1 MNHEY and CDR2 SVGEGT. Losses at the gene ends were 4 bases for V and 2 bases for J; bases not matched to a gene: 12. CDR3 length: 18 amino acids. Here the CDR3 reads CASSSDGTGKMGNQPQHF. The CDR3 nucleotides are TGTGCCAGCAGTTCCGACGGGACAGGGAAAATGGGCAATCAGCCCCAGCATTTT.

This clonotype has only a few counts. V is TRBV18 and J is TRBJ1-6, with TRBD1 as a possible D gene (6 bases). The V gene lost 5 bases and the J gene lost 7 bases, with 18 bases spanning the gap. CDR1 is KGHSH, CDR2 LQKENI, per germline. This CDR3 contains 16 residues. The CDR3 region has the DNA TGTGCCAGCTCAACGGGACAAGGGGGATGGAATTCACCCCTCCACTTT. Its translation: CASSTGQGGWNSPLHF.

A remark on this clonotype: The junction and the germline gene differ at one end; a read error may be behind it. The rearrangement uses TRBV7-2 and TRBJ2-1; tentative D call: TRBD2 (5 bases). The CDR3 runs 17 residues. The V gene's germline CDR1 is SGHTA and CDR2 FQGNSA. The DNA of the CDR3 is TGCGCCAGCAGCTTGGAGGCACAGCTCCTCTCCTACAATGAGCAGTTCTTC. Translation: CASSLEAQLLSYNEQFF.

This chain connects TRBV20-1 to TRBJ2-1; the D is unclear. The V gene's germline CDR1 is DFQATT and CDR2 SNEGSKA (reference sequence). The V gene lost 8 bases and the J gene lost 0 bases, with 14 bases spanning the gap. This CDR3 has 14 residues. The chain's CDR3 is CSTEAASSYNEQFF. CDR3 nucleotides: TGCAGTACCGAAGCAGCTAGCTCCTACAATGAGCAGTTCTTC.

The rearrangement uses TRBV20-1 and TRBJ2-7, with D perhaps matching TRBD1 (6 bases). V dropped 4 bases and J dropped 2 bases, with 15 bases sitting between them. The CDR3 totals 14 residues. CDR1 and CDR2 from the germline V gene are DFQATT and SNEGSKA (reference sequence). CDR3 in amino acids: CSAKPDRWTYEQYF. CDR3 coding DNA: TGCAGTGCTAAGCCCGACAGGTGGACCTACGAGCAGTACTTC.